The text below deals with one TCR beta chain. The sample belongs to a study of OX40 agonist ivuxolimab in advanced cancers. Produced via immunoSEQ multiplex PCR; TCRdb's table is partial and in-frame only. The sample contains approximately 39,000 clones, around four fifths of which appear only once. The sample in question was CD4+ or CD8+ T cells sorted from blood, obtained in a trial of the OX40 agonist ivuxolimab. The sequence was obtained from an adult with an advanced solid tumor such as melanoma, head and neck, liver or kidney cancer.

CDR3 nucleotides: TGCAGCGTTGGCCAGGGCGGGAACACCGGGGAGCTGTTTTTT. Its translation is CSVGQGGNTGELFF. The gene calls are TRBV29-1 and TRBJ2-2; maybe TRBD1 (5 bases). The length of the CDR3 is 14 residues. The germline CDR1 and CDR2 sequences are SQVTM and ANQGSEA. With 4 bases removed from V and 1 base from J, the gap between germline ends came to 10 bases.